This T cell receptor beta chain was captured by sequencing in a study of a mutant IDH1 vaccine in newly diagnosed glioma. Study summary: Treated individuals were approximately 62% male and roughly 38% female, averaging about 41 years of age. Prior therapy was radiotherapy, temozolomide, or both; most received both.

Stated time point: week 47, end of study. What each vaccine dose contained was 300 ug of mutant IDH1 20-mer peptide, accompanied by topical imiquimod. All eight of the vaccinations patients received fell in weeks 1, 3, 5, 7, 11, 15, 19 and 23. Sequenced by immunoSEQ multiplex PCR; TCRdb stores in-frame clones only, minus some. Of roughly 22,000 clones detected, 82% appear once; the ten largest clones hold around 3.8%. General observations from the study: Pseudoprogression seemed unlinked to shifts in top peripheral T cell clonotypes.

The J segment lost 4 bases and the V segment lost 4 bases, leaving 10 bases of the junction unmatched. Germline assignment: CDR1 MGHRA and CDR2 YSYEKL. The CDR3 extends over 17 amino acids. Remarks on this clone: Antigen: not known.

The chain combines TRBV4-1 with TRBJ1-6, with 7 bases matching TRBD1. The starting material was PBMCs, obtained from a glioma patient whose treatment included an IDH1 peptide vaccine. The source of this sequence is a man aged 40-49 years with glioma. Some clones in this sample may be carry-over from other donors' samples. CDR3: CASSRPPGGQYNSPLHF. The CDR3, as DNA: TGCGCCAGCAGCCGTCCCCCCGGGGGACAGTATAATTCACCCCTCCACTTT.